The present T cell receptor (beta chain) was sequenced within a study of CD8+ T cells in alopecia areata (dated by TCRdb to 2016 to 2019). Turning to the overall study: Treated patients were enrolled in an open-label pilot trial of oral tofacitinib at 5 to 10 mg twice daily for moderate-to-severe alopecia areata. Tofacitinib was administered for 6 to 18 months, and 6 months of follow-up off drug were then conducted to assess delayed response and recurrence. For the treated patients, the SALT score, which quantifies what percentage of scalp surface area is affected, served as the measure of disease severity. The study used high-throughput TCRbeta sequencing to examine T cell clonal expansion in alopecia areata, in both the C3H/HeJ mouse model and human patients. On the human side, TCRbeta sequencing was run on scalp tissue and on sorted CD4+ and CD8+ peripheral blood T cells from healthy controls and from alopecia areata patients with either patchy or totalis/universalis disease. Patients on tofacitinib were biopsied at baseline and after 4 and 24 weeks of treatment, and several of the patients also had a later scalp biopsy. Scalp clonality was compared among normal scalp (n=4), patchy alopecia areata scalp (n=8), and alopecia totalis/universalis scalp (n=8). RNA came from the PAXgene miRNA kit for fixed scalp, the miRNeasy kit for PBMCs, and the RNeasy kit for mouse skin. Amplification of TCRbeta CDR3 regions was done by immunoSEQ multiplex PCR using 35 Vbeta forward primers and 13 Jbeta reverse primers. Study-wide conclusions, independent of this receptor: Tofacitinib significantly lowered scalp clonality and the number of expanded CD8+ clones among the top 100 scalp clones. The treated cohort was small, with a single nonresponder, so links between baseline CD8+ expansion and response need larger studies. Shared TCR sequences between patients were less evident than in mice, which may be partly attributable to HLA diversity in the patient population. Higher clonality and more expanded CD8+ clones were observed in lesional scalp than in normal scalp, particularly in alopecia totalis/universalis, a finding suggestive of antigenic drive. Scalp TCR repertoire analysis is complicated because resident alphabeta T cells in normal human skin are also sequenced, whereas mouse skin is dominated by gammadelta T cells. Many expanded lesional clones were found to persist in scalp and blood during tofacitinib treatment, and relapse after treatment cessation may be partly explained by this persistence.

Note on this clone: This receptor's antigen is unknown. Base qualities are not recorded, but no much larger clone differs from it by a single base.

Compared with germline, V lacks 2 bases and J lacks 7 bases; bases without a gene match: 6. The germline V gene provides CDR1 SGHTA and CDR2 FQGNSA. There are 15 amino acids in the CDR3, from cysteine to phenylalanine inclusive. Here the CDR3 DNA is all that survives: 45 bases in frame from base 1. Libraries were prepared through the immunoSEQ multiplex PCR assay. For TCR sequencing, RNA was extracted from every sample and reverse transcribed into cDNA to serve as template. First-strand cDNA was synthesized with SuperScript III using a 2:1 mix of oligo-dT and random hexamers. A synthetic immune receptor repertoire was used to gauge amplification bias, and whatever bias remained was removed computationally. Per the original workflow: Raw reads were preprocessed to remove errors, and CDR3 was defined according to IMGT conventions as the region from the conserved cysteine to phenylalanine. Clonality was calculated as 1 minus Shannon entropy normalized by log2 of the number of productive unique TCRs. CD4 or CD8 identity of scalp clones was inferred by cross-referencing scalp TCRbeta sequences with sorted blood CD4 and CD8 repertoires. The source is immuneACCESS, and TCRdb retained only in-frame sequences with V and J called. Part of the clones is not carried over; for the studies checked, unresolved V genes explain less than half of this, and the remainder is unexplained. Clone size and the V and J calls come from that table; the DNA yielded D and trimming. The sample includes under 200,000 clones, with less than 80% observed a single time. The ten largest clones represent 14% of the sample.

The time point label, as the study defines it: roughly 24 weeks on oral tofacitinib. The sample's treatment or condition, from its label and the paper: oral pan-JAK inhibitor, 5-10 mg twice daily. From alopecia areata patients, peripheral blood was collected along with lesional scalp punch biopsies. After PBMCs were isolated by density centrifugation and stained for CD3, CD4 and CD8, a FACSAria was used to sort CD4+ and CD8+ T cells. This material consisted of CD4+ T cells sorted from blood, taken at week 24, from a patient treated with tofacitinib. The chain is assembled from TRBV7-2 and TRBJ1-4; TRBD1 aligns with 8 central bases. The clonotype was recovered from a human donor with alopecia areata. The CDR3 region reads CASSLPGGASEKLFF. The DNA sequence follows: TGTGCCAGCAGCTTACCAGGGGGCGCAAGTGAAAAACTGTTTTTT.